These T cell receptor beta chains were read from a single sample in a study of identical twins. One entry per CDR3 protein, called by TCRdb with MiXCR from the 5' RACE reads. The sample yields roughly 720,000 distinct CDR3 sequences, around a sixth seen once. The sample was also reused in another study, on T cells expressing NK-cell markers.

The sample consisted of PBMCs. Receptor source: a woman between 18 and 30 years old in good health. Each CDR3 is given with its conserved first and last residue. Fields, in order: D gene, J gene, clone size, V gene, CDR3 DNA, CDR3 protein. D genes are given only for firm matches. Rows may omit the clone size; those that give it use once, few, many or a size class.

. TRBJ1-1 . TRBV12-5 TGTGCTAGTGGTTCAGCCCCCATGAACACTGAAGCTTTCTTT CASGSAPMNTEAFF
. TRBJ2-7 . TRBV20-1 TGCAGTGCTATCGAGGGAACGGTCGAGCAGTACTTC CSAIEGTVEQYF
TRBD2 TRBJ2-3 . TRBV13 TGTGCCAGCAGCTTACCGGGAGGGCGTGTCACAGATACGCAGTATTTT CASSLPGGRVTDTQYF
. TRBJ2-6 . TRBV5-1 TGCGCCAGCAGCTGGTATGCCGGGGCCAACGTCCTGACTTTC CASSWYAGANVLTF
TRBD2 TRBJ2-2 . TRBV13 TGTGCCAGCAGGCCCCAAGCTAGCGGGAGGGCGGGGCTGTTTTTT CASRPQASGRAGLFF
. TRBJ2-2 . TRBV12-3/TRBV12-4 TGTGCCAGCACCGCCCCCGGGGGCGGGGAGCTGTTTTTT CASTAPGGGELFF
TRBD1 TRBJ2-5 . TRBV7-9 TGTGCCAGCAGCCCCGTTTACGACAGGGGCGGAAGGGAGACCCAGTACTTC CASSPVYDRGGRETQYF
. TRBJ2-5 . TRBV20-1 TGCAGTGCTAGTTGGGAACTAAGGCGAGAGACCCAGTACTTC CSASWELRRETQYF
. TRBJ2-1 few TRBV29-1 TGCAGCGTTTGGGGTTCAGACTCCTACAATGAGCAGTTCTTC CSVWGSDSYNEQFF
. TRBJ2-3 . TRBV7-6 TGTGCCAGCAGCCCACAGGTTCCAAGCACAGATACGCAGTATTTT CASSPQVPSTDTQYF
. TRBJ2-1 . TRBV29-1 TGCAGCGTCAACCGGGAGAAAGGTGAGCAGTTCTTC CSVNREKGEQFF
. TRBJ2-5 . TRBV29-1 TGCAGCGTCCTGGAAGAGGGGAAGACCCAGTACTTC CSVLEEGKTQYF
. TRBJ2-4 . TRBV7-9 TGTGCCAGCAGCCGCCCTCCCGGGGGGTACTTC CASSRPPGGYF
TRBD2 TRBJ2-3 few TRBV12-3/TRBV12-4 TGTGCCAGCAGTCAGGGACTAGCCTGGGCAGATACGCAGTATTTT CASSQGLAWADTQYF
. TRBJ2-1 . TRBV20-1 TGCAGTGCTAGTCTCGGGCTGGGGCCGAATAGGCTCTTC CSASLGLGPNRLF
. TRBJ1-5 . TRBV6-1 TGTGCCAGCAGGCACACAGATAGCAATCAGCCCCAGCATTTT CASRHTDSNQPQHF
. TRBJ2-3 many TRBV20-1 TGCAGTGCGCCCCCCTGGACTGGGGCCCTGGGCACGCAGTATTTT CSAPPWTGALGTQYF
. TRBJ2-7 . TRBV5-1 TGCGCCAGCAGCTTGAGGGTGTCCTCCTACGAGCAGTACTTC CASSLRVSSYEQYF
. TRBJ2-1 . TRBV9 TGTGCCAGCAGGGCTACTCTCACGGGTGTCGATGAGCAGTTCTTC CASRATLTGVDEQFF
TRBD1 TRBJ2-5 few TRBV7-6 TGTGCCAGCAGTTCTTTCCAGGGGGCATCAGAGACCCAGTACTTC CASSSFQGASETQYF
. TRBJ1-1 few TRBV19 TGTGCCAGTAGTATCCCAGGGCGCACTGAAGCTTTCTTT CASSIPGRTEAFF
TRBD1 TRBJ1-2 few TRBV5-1 TGCGCCAGCAGCTTTCGGACAGGGGACTACTATGGCTACACCTTC CASSFRTGDYYGYTF
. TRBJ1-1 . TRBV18 TGTGCCAGCTCACGATACGGGAACACTGAAGCTTTCTTT CASSRYGNTEAFF
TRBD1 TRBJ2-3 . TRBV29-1 TGCAGCTCAACGGGACAGGGAAACTCAGATACGCAGTATTTT CSSTGQGNSDTQYF
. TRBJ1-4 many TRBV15 TGTGCCACCAGCAGGGAAAAACTGTTTTTT CATSREKLFF
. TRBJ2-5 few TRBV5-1 TGCGCCAGCAGCTCAACCGGGACAACTCAAGAGACCCAGTACTTC CASSSTGTTQETQYF
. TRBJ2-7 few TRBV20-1 TGCAGTGCTAGAGCGCAGGCAGGGAACTCCTACGAGCAGTACTTC CSARAQAGNSYEQYF
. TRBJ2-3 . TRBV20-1 TGCAGTGCTGGCGAACCGGGCACCTATACGCAGTATTTT CSAGEPGTYTQYF
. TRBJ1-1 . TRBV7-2 TGTGCCAGCAGAGGCAGGGCAGCCGAGGCAGCTTTCTTT CASRGRAAEAAFF
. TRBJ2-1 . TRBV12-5 TGTGCTAGTGGTTTGGGACCAGGGTTCGGACCGGATCCGTACAATGAGCAGTTCTTC CASGLGPGFGPDPYNEQFF
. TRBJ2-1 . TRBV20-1 TGCAGTGCTAGAGATGATACAGGGCAAAAGCAGTTCTTC CSARDDTGQKQFF
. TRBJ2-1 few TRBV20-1 TGCAGTGCTTGGGACTCCTCCTACAATGAGCAGTTCTTC CSAWDSSYNEQFF
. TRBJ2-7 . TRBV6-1 TGTGCCAGCAGGTCGCTGGCCCCCTTCTACGAGCAGTACTTC CASRSLAPFYEQYF
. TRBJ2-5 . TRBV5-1 TGCGCCAGCAGCTTGCAGGGTAGGAAAGAGACCCAGTACTTC CASSLQGRKETQYF
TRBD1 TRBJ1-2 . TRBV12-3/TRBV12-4 TGTGCCAGCAGATCAGGGGGCTTAGTTGGCTACACCTTC CASRSGGLVGYTF
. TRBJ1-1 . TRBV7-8 TGTGCCAGCAGCTTAGTTGGGCCCACTGAAGCTTTCTTT CASSLVGPTEAFF
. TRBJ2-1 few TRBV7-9 TGTGCCAGCAGCTTATGGACATCCCACAATGAGCAGTTCTTC CASSLWTSHNEQFF